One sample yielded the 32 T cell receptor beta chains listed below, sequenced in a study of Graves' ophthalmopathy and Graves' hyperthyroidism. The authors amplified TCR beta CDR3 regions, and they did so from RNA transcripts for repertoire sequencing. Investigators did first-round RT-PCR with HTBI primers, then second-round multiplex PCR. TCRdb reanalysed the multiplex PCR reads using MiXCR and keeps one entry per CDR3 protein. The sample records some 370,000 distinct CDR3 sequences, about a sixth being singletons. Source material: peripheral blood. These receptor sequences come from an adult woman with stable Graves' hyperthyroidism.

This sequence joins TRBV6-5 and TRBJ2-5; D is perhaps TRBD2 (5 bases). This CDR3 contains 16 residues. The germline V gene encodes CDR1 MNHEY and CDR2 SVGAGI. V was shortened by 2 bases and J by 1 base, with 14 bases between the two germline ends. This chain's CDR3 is CASSYGSIRGQETQYF. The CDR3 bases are TGTGCCAGCAGTTACGGGAGTATCCGGGGCCAAGAGACCCAGTACTTC.

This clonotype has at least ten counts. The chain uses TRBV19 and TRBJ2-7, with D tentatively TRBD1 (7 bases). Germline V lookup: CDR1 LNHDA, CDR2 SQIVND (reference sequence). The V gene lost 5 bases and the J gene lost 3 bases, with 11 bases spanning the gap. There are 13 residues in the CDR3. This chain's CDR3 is CASSAGQNYEQYF. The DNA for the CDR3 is TGTGCCAGTAGTGCGGGACAGAACTACGAGCAGTACTTC.

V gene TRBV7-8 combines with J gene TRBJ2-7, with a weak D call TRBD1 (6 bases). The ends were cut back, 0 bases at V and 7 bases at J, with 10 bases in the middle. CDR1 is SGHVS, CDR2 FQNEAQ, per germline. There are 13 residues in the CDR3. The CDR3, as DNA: TGTGCCAGCAGCTTAGCGGTAGGGGGAGAGCAGTACTTC. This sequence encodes CASSLAVGGEQYF.

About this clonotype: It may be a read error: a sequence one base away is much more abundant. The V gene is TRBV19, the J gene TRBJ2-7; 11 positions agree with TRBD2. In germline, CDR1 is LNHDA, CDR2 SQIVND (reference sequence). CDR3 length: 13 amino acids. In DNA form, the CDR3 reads TGTGCCAGTAGTGCCCCCGGGACTAGCGGATCGGGCTTC. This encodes CASSAPGTSGSGF.

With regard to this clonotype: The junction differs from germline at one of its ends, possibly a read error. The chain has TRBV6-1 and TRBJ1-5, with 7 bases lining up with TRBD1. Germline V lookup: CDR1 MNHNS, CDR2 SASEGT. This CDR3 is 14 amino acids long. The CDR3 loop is CASSGQVSNQPQHF. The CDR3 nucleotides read TGTGCCAGCAGCGGACAGGTAAGCAATCAGCCTCAGCATTTT.

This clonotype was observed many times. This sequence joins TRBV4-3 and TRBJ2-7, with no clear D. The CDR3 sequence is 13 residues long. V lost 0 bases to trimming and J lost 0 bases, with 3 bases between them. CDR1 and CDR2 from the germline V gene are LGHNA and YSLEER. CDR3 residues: CASSQDSSYEQYF. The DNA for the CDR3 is TGCGCCAGCAGCCAAGACAGCTCCTACGAGCAGTACTTC.

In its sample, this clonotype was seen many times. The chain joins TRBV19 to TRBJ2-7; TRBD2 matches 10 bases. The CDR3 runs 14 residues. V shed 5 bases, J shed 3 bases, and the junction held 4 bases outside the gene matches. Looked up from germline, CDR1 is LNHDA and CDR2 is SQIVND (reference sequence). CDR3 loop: CASSSGLAHYEQYF. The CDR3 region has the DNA TGTGCCAGTAGTTCGGGACTAGCGCACTACGAGCAGTACTTC.

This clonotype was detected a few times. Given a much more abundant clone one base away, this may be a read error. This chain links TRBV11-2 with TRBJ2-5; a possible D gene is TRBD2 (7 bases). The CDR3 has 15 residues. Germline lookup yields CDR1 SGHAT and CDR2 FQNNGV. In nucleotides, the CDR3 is TGTGCCAGCAGCACCGGGTCTTGGGGGGGCGAGACCAAGTACTTC. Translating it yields CASSTGSWGGETKYF.

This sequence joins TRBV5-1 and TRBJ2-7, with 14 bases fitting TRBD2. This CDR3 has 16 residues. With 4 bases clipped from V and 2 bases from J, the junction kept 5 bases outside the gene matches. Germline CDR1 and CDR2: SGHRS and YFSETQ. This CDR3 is CASSLGLAGVPYEQYF. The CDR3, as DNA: TGCGCCAGCAGCCTGGGACTAGCGGGAGTGCCCTACGAGCAGTACTTC. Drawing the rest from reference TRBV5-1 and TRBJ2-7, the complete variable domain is KAGVTQTPRYLIKTRGQQVTLSCSPISGHRSVSWYQQTPGQGLQFLFEYFSETQRNKGNFPGRFSGRQFSNSRSEMNVSTLELGDSALYLCASSLGLAGVPYEQYFGPGTRLTVT.

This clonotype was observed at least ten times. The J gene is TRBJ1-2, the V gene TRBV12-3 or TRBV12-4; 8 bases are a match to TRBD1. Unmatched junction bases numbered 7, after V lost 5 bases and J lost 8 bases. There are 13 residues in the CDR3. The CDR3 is CASSQSDRAGYTF. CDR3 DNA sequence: TGTGCCAGCAGTCAATCGGACAGGGCGGGCTACACCTTC.

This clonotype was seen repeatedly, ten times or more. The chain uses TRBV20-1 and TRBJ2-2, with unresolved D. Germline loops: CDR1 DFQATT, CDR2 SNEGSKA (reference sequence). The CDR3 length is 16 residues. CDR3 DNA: TGCAGCGCAACTTCCGGGCGTAGGCGCAGCACCGGGGAGCTGTTTTTT. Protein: CSATSGRRRSTGELFF.

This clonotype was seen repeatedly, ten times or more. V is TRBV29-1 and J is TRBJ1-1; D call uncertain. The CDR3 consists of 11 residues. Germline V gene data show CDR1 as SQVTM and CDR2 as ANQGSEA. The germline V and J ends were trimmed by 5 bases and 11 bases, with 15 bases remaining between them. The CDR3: CSVIDTVSAFF. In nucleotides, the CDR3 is TGCAGCGTTATAGACACAGTTTCGGCTTTCTTT.

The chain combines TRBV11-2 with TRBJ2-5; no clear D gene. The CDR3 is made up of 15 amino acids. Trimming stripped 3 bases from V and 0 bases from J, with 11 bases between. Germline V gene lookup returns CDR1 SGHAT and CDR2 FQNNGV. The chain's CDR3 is CASSFVGANQETQYF. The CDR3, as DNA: TGTGCCAGCAGCTTCGTTGGAGCCAACCAAGAGACCCAGTACTTC.

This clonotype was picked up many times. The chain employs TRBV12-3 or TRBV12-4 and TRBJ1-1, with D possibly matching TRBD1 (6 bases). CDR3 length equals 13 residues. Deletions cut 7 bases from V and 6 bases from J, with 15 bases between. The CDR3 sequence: CASNRAGSPEAFF. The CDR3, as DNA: TGTGCCAGCAACAGGGCGGGGTCCCCTGAAGCTTTCTTT.

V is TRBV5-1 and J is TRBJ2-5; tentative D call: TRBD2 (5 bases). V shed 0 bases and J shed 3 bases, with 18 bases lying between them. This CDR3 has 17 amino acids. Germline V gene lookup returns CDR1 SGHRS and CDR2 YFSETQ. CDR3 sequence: CASSLEFRLLAKETQYF. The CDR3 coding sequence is TGCGCCAGCAGCTTGGAGTTTCGTTTGCTAGCTAAAGAGACCCAGTACTTC.

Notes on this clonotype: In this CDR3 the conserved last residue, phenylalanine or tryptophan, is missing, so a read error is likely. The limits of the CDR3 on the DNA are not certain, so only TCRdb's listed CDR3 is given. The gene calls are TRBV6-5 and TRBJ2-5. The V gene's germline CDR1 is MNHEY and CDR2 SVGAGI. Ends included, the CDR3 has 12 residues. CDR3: CASSRLGETQDY.

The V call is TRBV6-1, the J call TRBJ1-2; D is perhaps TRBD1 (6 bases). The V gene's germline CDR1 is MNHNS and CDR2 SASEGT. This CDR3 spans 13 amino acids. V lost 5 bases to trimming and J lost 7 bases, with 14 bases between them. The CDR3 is CASSPPGGLGYTF. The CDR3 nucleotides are TGTGCCAGCAGTCCCCCTGGGGGCCTTGGCTACACCTTC.

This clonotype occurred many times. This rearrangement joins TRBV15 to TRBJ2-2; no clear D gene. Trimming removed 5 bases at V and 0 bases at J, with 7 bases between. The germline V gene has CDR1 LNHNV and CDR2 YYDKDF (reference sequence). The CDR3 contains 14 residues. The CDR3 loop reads CATSEAANTGELFF. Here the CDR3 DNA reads TGTGCCACCAGCGAGGCAGCGAACACCGGGGAGCTGTTTTTT.

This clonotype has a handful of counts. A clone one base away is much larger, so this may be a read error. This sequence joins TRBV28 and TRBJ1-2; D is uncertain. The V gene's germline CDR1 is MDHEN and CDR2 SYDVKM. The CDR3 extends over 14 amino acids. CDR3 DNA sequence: TGTGCCATCAGTTTAGGTCCCGCGGTGGGGGGCTACACCTTC. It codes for CAISLGPAVGGYTF.

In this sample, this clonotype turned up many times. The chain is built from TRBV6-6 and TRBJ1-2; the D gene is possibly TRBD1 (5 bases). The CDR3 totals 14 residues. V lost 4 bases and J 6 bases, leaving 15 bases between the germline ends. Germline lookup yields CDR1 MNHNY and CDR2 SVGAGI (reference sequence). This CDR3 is CASSSNRGVDGYTF. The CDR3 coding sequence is TGTGCCAGCAGTTCCAACCGAGGGGTCGATGGCTACACCTTC.

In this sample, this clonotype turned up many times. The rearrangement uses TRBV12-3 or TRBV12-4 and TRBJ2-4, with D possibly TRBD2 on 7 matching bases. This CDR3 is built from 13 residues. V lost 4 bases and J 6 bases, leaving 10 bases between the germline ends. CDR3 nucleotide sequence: TGTGCCAGCAGTTCGGGGGGCCCAAACATTCAGTACTTC. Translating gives CASSSGGPNIQYF.

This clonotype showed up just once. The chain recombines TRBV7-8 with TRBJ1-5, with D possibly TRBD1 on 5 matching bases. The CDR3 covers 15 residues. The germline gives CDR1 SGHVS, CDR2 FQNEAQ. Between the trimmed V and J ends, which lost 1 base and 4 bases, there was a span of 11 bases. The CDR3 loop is CASSLGREGNQPQHF. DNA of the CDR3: TGTGCCAGCAGCTTAGGCAGGGAAGGGAATCAGCCCCAGCATTTT.

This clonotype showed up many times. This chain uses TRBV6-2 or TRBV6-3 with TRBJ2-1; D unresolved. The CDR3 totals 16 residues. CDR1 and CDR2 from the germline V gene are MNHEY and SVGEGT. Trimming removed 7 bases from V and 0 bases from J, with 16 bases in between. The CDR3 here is CASIAGRPSSYNEQFF. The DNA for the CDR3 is TGTGCCAGCATCGCCGGTCGGCCAAGCTCCTACAATGAGCAGTTCTTC.

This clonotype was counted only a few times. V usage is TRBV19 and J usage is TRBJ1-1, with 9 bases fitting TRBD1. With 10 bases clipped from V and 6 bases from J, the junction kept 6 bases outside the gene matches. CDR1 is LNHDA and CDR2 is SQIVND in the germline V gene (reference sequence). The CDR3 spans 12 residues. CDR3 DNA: TGTGCCACCGAACAGGGGGCTGCTGAAGCTTTCTTT. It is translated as CATEQGAAEAFF.

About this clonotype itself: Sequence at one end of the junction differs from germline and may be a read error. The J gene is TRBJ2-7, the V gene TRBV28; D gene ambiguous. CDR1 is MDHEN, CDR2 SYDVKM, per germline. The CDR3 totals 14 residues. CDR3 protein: CASGFSVLINEQYF. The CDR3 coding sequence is TGTGCCAGCGGTTTCTCGGTACTTATAAACGAGCAGTACTTC.

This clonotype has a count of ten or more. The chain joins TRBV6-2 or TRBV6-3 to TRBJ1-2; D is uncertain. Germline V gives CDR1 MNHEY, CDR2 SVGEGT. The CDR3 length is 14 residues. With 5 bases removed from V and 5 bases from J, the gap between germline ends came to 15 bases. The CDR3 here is CASSPPQIFYGYTF. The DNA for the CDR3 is TGTGCCAGCAGTCCCCCACAGATTTTTTATGGCTACACCTTC.

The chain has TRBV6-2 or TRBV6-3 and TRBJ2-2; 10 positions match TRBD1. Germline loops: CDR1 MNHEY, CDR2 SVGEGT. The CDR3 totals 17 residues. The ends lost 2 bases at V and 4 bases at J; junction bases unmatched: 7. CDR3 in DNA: TGTGCCAGCAGTTACGGCGACGGGACAGGGGTCACCGGGGAGCTGTTTTTT. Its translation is CASSYGDGTGVTGELFF.

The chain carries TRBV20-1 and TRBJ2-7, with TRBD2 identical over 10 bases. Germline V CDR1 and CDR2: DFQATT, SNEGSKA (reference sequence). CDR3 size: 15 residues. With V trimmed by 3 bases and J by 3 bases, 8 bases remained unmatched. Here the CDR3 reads CSASHLAGAYYEQYF. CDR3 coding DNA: TGCAGTGCTAGTCATCTAGCGGGGGCCTACTACGAGCAGTACTTC.

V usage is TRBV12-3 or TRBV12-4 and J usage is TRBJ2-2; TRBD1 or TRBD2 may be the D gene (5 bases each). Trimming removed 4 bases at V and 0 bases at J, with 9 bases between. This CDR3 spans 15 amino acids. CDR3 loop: CASSSGPPNTGELFF. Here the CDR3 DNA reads TGTGCCAGCAGTTCGGGACCACCGAACACCGGGGAGCTGTTTTTT.

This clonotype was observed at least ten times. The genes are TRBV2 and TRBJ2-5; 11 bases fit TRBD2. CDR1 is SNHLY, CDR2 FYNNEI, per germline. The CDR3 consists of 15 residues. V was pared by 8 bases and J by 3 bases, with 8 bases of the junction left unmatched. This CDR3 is CASGKGLAGEETQYF. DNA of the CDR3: TGTGCCAGCGGAAAAGGACTAGCGGGCGAAGAGACCCAGTACTTC.

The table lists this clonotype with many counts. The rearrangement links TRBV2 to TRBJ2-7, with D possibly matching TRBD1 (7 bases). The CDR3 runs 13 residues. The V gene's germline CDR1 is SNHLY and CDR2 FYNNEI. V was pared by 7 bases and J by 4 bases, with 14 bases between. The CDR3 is CASTEGAPYEQYF. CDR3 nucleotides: TGTGCCAGCACGGAGGGGGCCCCATACGAGCAGTACTTC.

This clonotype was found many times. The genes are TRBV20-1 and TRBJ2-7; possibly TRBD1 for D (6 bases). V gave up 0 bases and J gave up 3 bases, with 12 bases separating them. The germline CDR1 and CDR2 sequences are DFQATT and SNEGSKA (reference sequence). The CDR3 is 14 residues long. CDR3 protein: CSARDRDTYYEQYF. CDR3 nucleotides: TGCAGTGCTAGAGACAGGGACACCTACTACGAGCAGTACTTC.